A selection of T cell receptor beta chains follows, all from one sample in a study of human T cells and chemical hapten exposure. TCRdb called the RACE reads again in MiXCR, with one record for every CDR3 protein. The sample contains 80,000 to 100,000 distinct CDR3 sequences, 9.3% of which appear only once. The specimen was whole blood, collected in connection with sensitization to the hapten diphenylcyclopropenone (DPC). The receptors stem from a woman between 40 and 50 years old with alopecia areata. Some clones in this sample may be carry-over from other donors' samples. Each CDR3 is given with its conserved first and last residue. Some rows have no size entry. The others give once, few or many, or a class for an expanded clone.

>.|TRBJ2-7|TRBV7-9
CASSPGQGFDEQYF
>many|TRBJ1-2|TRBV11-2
CASSSEGYGYTF
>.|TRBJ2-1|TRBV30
CAWSLRLANNEQFF
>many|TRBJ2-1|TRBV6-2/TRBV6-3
CASSYHLRLYNEQFF
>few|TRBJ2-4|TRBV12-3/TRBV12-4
CASSFLTDIQYF
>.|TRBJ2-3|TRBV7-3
CASSQGRRYTDTQYF
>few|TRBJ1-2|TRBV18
CASSPTGKNYGYTF
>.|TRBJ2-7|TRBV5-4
CASSTLSGQVYEQYF
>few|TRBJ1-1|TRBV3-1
CASSQGLTNTEAFF
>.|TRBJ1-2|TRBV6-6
CASRDGDGYTF
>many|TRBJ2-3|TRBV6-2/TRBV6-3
CASRAGPPPQYF
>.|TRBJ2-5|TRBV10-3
CAIRGPQETQYF
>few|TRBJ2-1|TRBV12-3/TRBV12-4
CASSSLAGSSYNEQFF
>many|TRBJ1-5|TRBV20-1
CSVGRWGDGNQPQHF
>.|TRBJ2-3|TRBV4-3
CASSQDQRSTDTQYF
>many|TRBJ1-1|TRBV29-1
CSVVLENTEAFF
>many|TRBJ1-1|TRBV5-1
CASSLWDWNTEAFF
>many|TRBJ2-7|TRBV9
CASSVLAEFSYEQYF
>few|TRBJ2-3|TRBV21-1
CASRADTQYF
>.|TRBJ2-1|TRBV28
CASSLSSRVAFF
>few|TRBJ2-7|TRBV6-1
CASSEWGVEDEQYF
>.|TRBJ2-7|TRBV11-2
CASSLDRLSSYEQYF
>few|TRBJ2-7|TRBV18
CASSPGGATYEQYF
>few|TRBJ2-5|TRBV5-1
CASSGGESQETQYF
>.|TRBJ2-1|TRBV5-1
CASNLAGPYNEQFF
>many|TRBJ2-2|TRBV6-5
CASSYSVVGGYNTGELFF
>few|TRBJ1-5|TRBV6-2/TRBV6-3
CASTPTGGHQPQHF
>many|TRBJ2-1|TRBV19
CASRLTVSSYNEQFF
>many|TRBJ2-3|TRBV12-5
CASGLSGGAEQYF
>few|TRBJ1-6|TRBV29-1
CSVRQGANSPLHF
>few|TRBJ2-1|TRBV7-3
CASSLGSYNEQSF
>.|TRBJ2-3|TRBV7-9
CASRRGSSTDTQYF
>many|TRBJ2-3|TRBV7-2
CASSLVHGTSMDTQYF
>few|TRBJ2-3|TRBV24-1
CATSDFAGRTDTQYF
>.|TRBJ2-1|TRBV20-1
CSARMGLDEQFF
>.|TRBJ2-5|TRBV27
CASSLWTGGQETQYF
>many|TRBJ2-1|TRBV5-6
CASSLVGGGCDEQFF
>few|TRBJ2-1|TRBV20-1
CSARKSGRGHNEQFF
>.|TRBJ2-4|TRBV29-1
CSVGTGGDIQYF
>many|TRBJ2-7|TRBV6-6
CASSSRRAGEAYEQYF
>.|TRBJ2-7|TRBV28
CASRQGGREQYF
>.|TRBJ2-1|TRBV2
CASSEYRAGNEQFF
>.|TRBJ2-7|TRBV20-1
CGGTGSNAGEQYF
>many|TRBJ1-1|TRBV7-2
CASSLVFGQRGTEAFF
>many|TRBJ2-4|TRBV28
CASSLGQLAKNIQYF
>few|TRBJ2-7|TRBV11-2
CASSQGQGALEQYF
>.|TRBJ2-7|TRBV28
CASSFSGREQYF
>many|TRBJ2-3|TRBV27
CASRRRLAGDTQYF
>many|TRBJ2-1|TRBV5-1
CASSSMVGASGRPLSYNEQFF